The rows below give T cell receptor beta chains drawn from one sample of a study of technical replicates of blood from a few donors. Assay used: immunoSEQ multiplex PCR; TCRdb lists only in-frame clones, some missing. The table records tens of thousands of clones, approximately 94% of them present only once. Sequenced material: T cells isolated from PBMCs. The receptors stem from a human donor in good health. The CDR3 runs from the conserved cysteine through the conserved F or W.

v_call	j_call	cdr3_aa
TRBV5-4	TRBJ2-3	CASSLLSGLGQYF
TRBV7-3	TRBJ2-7	CASSLIGGHEQYF
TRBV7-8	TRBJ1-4	CASSLDRVNEKLFF
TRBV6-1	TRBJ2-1	CASSLTGAEQFF
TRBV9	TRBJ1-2	CASSVDGGNALSGYTF
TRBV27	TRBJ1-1	CASPKCNKGPDRDTEAFF
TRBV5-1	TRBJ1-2	CASSLDETQSYGYTF
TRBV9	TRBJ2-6	CASSSLAGYSGANVLTF
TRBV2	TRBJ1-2	CASSEDSYGYTF
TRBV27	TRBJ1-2	CASSFPGGYGYTF
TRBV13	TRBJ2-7	CASSSRDPPGDEQYF
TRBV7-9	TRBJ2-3	CASALGTDIDTQYF
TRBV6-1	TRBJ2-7	CASSDTRAYEQYF
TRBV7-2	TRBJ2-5	CASSEGLAGGTETQYF
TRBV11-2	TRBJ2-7	CASSFGGSAYEQYF
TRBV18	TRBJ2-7	CASSWVTGWSYEQYF
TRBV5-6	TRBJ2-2	CASSLELETGELFF
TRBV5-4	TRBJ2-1	CASSSLAAVNEQFF
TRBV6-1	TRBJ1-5	CASSEATGGKPQHF
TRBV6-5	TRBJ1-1	CASSYGTVNTEAFF
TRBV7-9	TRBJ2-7	CASSLGQDSYEQYF
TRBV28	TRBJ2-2	CASSHGDRVTGELFF
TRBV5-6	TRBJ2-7	CASSPAGDSYEQYF
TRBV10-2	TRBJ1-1	CASSETRSLEAFF
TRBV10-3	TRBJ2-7	CAIGAAQGSYEQYF
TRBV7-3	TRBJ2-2	CASSLSEAPTGELFF
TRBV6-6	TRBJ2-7	CASSYQQGPYEQYF
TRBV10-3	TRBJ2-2	CAISESSGRQGGELFF
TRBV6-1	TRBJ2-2	CASSEPTRPGELFF
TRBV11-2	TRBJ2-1	CASSLELAEQFF
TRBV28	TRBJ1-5	CASSRTGLFQPQHF
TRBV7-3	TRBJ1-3	CASSLVTGGAGNTIYF
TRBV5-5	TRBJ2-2	CASSLRTGNTGELFF
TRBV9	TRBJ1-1	CASSFGQGSAEAFF
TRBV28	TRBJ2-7	CASSRDRGDEQYF
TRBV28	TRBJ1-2	CASTSGGSGYTF
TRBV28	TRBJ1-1	CASSSPDRGCFF
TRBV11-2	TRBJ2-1	CASSFELAGGIEQFF
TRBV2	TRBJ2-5	CASSDWGLGYQETQYF
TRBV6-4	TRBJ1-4	CASSDPGQGDEKLFF
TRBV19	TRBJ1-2	CASSITVHGYTF
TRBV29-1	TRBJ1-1	CSVGGIQNTEAFF